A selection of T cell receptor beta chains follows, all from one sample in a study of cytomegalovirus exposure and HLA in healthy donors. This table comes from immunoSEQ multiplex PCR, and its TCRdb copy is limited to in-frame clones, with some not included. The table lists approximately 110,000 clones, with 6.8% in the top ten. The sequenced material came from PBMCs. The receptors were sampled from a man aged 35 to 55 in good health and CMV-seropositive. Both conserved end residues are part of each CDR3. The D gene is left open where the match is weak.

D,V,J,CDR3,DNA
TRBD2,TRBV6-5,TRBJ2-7,CASSSRTSGTYEQYF,TGTGCCAGCAGTTCCAGGACTAGCGGTACCTACGAGCAGTACTTC
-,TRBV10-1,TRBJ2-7,CASSESSGPAYEQYF,TGCGCCAGCAGTGAGTCCAGCGGCCCTGCCTACGAGCAGTACTTC
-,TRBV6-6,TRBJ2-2,CASSYRDTGKLFF,TGTGCCAGCAGTTACCGGGACACCGGGAAGCTGTTTTTT
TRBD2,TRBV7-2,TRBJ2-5,CASSSIAGGGQETQYF,TGTGCCAGCAGCTCAATAGCGGGTGGCGGACAAGAGACCCAGTACTTC
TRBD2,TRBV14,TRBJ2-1,CASSSRGSGRINSYNEQFF,TGTGCCAGCAGCTCTAGGGGTAGCGGGAGAATAAACTCCTACAATGAGCAGTTCTTC
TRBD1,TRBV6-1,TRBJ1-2,CASGTGGASYGYTF,TGTGCCAGCGGGACAGGGGGCGCAAGCTATGGCTACACCTTC
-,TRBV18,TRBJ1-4,CASSPPGQLNEKLFF,TGTGCCAGCTCACCGCCAGGACAGCTTAATGAAAAACTGTTTTTT
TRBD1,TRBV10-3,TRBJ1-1,CAISESGQGRFSTEAFF,TGTGCCATCAGTGAGTCAGGACAGGGACGTTTTAGCACTGAAGCTTTCTTT
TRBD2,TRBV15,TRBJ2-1,CATTASGSGEYNEQFF,TGTGCCACCACGGCTAGCGGGTCCGGGGAATACAATGAGCAGTTCTTC
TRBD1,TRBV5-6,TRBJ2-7,CASSLTGDRDEQYF,TGTGCCAGCAGCCTGACCGGGGACAGGGACGAGCAGTACTTC
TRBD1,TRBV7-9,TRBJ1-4,CASSPDRGQAAANEKLFF,TGTGCCAGCAGCCCGGACAGGGGACAAGCAGCAGCTAATGAAAAACTGTTTTTT
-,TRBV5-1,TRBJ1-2,CASSLVGAQDGYTF,TGCGCCAGCAGCTTGGTAGGGGCGCAGGATGGCTACACCTTC
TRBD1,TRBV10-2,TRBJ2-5,CASSESGQDGETQYF,TGCGCCAGCAGTGAGTCAGGACAGGATGGAGAGACCCAGTACTTC
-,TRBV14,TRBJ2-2,CASSQSSIRGELFF,TGTGCCAGCAGCCAGTCGAGTATCAGGGGGGAGCTGTTTTTT
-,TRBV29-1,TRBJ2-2,CSVAANTGELFF,TGCAGCGTTGCCGCGAACACCGGGGAGCTGTTTTTT
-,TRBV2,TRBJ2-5,CASRHPAIQETQYF,TGTGCCAGCAGACATCCAGCGATTCAAGAGACCCAGTACTTC
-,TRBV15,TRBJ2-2,CATSSRLDNTGELFF,TGTGCCACCAGCTCCCGACTGGATAACACCGGGGAGCTGTTTTTT
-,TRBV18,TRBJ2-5,CASSPYERQETQYF,TGTGCCAGCTCACCTTACGAGAGGCAAGAGACCCAGTACTTC
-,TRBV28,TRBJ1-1,CASAVQGFLAFF,TGTGCCAGCGCGGTACAGGGCTTTTTAGCTTTCTTT
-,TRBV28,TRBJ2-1,CASSPSSGLIFHEQFF,TGTGCCAGCAGTCCGTCTAGTGGCCTAATCTTCCATGAGCAGTTCTTC
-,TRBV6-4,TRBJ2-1,CASSDVYGKVQFF,TGTGCCAGCAGTGACGTCTACGGGAAAGTGCAGTTCTTC
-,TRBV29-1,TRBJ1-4,CSVRGSGEKLFF,TGCAGCGTTCGTGGGTCGGGTGAAAAACTGTTTTTT
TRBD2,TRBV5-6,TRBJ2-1,CASSLAGGLHNEQFF,TGTGCCAGCAGCTTGGCGGGAGGGTTACACAATGAGCAGTTCTTC
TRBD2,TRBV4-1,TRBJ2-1,CASSPRLAGPYNEQFF,TGCGCCAGCAGCCCTCGACTAGCGGGACCCTACAATGAGCAGTTCTTC
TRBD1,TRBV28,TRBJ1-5,CASSLPDRALIKPQHF,TGTGCCAGCAGTTTACCGGACAGGGCCCTTATTAAGCCCCAGCATTTT
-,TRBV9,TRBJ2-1,CASSVEDEQFF,TGTGCCAGCAGCGTTGAGGATGAGCAGTTCTTC
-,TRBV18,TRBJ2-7,CASSPRTASYEQYF,TGTGCCAGCTCACCTCGGACAGCGTCCTACGAGCAGTACTTC
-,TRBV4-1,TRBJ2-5,CASSQDGVASFQETQYF,TGCGCCAGCAGCCAAGATGGGGTAGCGAGCTTCCAAGAGACCCAGTACTTC
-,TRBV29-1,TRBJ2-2,CSVEVGGLNTGELFF,TGCAGCGTTGAAGTCGGGGGGCTGAACACCGGGGAGCTGTTTTTT
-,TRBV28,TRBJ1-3,CASTPSLGASSGNTIYF,TGTGCCAGCACCCCAAGCCTCGGAGCTAGCTCTGGAAACACCATATATTTT
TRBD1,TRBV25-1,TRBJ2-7,CASSDPRQGSGLGEQYF,TGTGCCAGCAGTGATCCCCGACAGGGGTCAGGTCTCGGCGAGCAGTACTTC